A selection of T cell receptor beta chains follows, all from one sample in a study of blood T cell repertoires in COVID-19. Sequencing was performed with immunoSEQ multiplex PCR; in TCRdb, only in-frame clones are kept and a portion is missing. This table has hundreds of thousands of clones, over 85% appearing once. Sequencing was carried out using PBMCs or T cells enriched from blood (not recorded which). Receptors were obtained from a woman aged 25 to 39 who had recovered from COVID-19. Both conserved end residues are part of each CDR3. Each record gives: J gene, D gene, V gene, CDR3 protein. The D gene is left open where the match is weak.

>TRBJ2-3|TRBD2|TRBV7-2
CASSLPTSGRALYTQYF
>TRBJ1-1|TRBD1|TRBV19
CASSATGETEAFF
>TRBJ2-5|-|TRBV29-1
CSGSGAHQETQYF
>TRBJ2-3|TRBD2|TRBV6-5
CASSWGERELTDTQYF
>TRBJ1-1|-|TRBV28
CASSLSQGLATEAFF
>TRBJ2-7|-|TRBV27
CASSFNQREQYF
>TRBJ2-3|-|TRBV7-8
CASSLPRSTDTQYF
>TRBJ2-1|-|TRBV5-6
CASSLEGGGEQFF
>TRBJ1-2|TRBD1|TRBV29-1
CSVALLTGGYGYTF
>TRBJ2-7|TRBD1|TRBV6-1
CASSEGGTGSPYEQYF
>TRBJ1-6|-|TRBV27
CASSLEGSRSPLHF
>TRBJ1-3|TRBD1|TRBV7-9
CASSLMGQGNGNTIYF
>TRBJ2-7|TRBD1|TRBV6-5
CASSTLRQGQYF
>TRBJ1-2|-|TRBV11-2
CASSLASYGYTF
>TRBJ1-6|-|TRBV9
CASSARGFSYNSPLHF
>TRBJ2-7|-|TRBV28
CASSSGGALENEQYF